The subject of this entry is one T cell receptor (beta chain). What this receptor recognizes is not known. Per-base quality was not reported, and no clone a single base away is much larger than it. The data are from a study of cytomegalovirus exposure and HLA in healthy donors (dated by TCRdb to the late 2010s). About the full investigation: According to a later analysis, the roughly 120 validation repertoires were produced on the same platform as the roughly 600 repertoires of the first cohort. The study aimed to test whether cataloging public T cell receptors could reveal signatures of past pathogen exposure. To predict cytomegalovirus infection status, the study brought together high-throughput TCR immunosequencing, statistical association of individual TCRs with disease status, and machine learning. Besides the first cohort of some 670 subjects, a separate validation cohort made up of some 110 different subjects was used. Study-wide conclusions, independent of this receptor: A later analysis found that TCRs clustered in the first cohort also tended to co-occur in the 120 validation repertoires, with more than 90% of cluster scores above 0. A few of the identified cytomegalovirus-associated TCR beta chains were confirmed in vitro to be specific for cytomegalovirus antigens. A later analysis had no HLA typing for the validation cohort, so co-occurrence there was scored across all 110 or so repertoires. Most TCR sequences were observed very rarely across donors, whereas some public TCRs were present in many individuals. The study gave a list of some 150 TCR beta chains associated with cytomegalovirus. The authors suggested that the approach could potentially be generalized to other disease states and immunological phenotypes. Cytomegalovirus status was reported to be diagnosed by the classifier with high specificity and sensitivity in both the original and validation cohorts.

Germline trimming amounts to 6 bases on V and 3 bases on J, with 6 as the count of junction bases outside the gene matches. Looking up the germline V gene yields CDR1 SQVTM and CDR2 ANQGSEA. Its CDR3 holds 14 amino acids, cysteine through phenylalanine. Only the CDR3 part of the read is kept: 42 bases, read in frame from the first base. Libraries were built with the immunoSEQ multiplex PCR assay. The original methods were these. A statistical classification framework was developed to diagnose cytomegalovirus status using the catalog of TCR beta chain sequences. Not all clones reach the TCRdb copy of this immuneACCESS table, which keeps in-frame sequences only. Checked studies attribute under half of the gap to unresolved V genes and leave the rest unexplained. That table is the source of V, J and clone size, and D and trimming were worked out from the DNA. In this sample the table shows under 400,000 clones, roughly 89% of which occur a single time. Under 0.95% of the sample goes to the ten largest clones.

Separate from the roughly 650-subject first cohort, the validation cohort of 95 to 150 subjects was the group to which the donors belonged. This TCR was sampled from a woman between 18 and 29 years old in good health and CMV-seronegative. The sequenced sample was PBMCs. The chain joins TRBV29-1 to TRBJ2-2; TRBD1 lines up with 8 middle nucleotides. The CDR3 protein is CSVVTGADTGELFF. The DNA sequence is given as TGCAGCGTCGTGACAGGGGCGGACACCGGGGAGCTGTTTTTT.